This entry lists 25 T cell receptor beta chains sequenced from one sample in a study of blood T cells in healthy people across ages. The authors ran a second PCR of about 7 to 12 cycles using a sample-barcoded 5' primer and a J-beta primer mix. TCRdb reanalysed the 5' RACE reads using MiXCR and keeps one entry per CDR3 protein. The data hold around 1,900,000 distinct CDR3 sequences, with more than 35% observed a single time. The sample comprised blood. Receptor source: a human donor in good health.

This clonotype was counted between two and nine times. The chain carries TRBV7-9 and TRBJ2-7; weak D call: TRBD1 (5 bases). V was pared by 4 bases and J by 0 bases, with 10 bases between. Germline lookup yields CDR1 SEHNR and CDR2 FQNEAQ (reference sequence). CDR3 length: 14 amino acids. DNA of the CDR3: TGTGCCAGCAGCTCGACAGAGAACTCCTACGAGCAGTACTTC. It specifies CASSSTENSYEQYF.

This chain links TRBV15 with TRBJ2-7, with D perhaps given as TRBD1 or TRBD2 (5 bases each). V lost 0 bases, J lost 2 bases, and 11 bases lay in between. This CDR3 spans 15 amino acids. CDR1 and CDR2 from the germline V gene are LNHNV and YYDKDF (reference sequence). The CDR3: CATSRDRQGPYEQYF. DNA for the CDR3: TGTGCCACCAGCAGAGATAGGCAGGGACCCTACGAGCAGTACTTC.

J is TRBJ2-1 and V is TRBV2, with D perhaps being TRBD1 or TRBD2 (5 bases each). The CDR3 consists of 15 residues. V was trimmed by 4 bases and J by 6 bases, leaving 16 bases between them. Germline-derived CDR1 and CDR2 are SNHLY and FYNNEI. DNA for the CDR3: TGTGCCAGCAGTGGGGGAACAACTAGGGGCAATGAGCAGTTCTTC. Protein sequence: CASSGGTTRGNEQFF. The variable domain in full, with the rest retrieved from reference TRBV2 and TRBJ2-1, is EPEVTQTPSHQVTQMGQEVILRCVPISNHLYFYWYRQILGQKVEFLVSFYNNEISEKSEIFDDQFSVERPDGSNFTLKIRSTKLEDSAMYFCASSGGTTRGNEQFFGPGTRLTVL.

This clonotype showed up just a few times. The rearrangement uses TRBV28 and TRBJ2-7; 8 nucleotides line up with TRBD1. In germline, CDR1 is MDHEN, CDR2 SYDVKM. There are 14 residues in the CDR3. J gave up 2 bases and V 3 bases, and 3 bases lay outside the gene matches. The DNA of the CDR3 is TGTGCCAGCAGTTTCAGGGGGCGGACCTACGAGCAGTACTTC. Amino acid sequence: CASSFRGRTYEQYF.

This clonotype has a handful of counts. The chain is built from TRBV29-1 and TRBJ2-1, with TRBD1 matching 9 bases. Germline CDR1 is SQVTM and CDR2 is ANQGSEA. Trimming took 7 bases from V and 13 from J; bases not matched to a gene: 11. This CDR3 has 12 residues. CDR3 in amino acids: CSARTGEETQFF. The CDR3 nucleotides read TGCAGCGCACGGACAGGGGAAGAGACCCAGTTCTTC.

This clonotype has only a few counts. The chain carries TRBV20-1 and TRBJ1-5; D is undetermined. The germline V gene has CDR1 DFQATT and CDR2 SNEGSKA (reference sequence). This CDR3 has 15 amino acids. Deletions cut 0 bases from V and 4 bases from J, with 13 bases between. The DNA for the CDR3 is TGCAGTGCTAGAGATGGGAGACCGCAAAATCAGCCCCAGCATTTT. Amino acid sequence: CSARDGRPQNQPQHF.

As to this clonotype: Since a much larger clone is just one base distant, this may be a read error. This chain links TRBV12-3 or TRBV12-4 with TRBJ2-3; D is unclear. The CDR3 length is 14 residues. The CDR3 nucleotides are TGTGCCAGCAGTCCCCGGGTCGCCACAGATGCGCAGTATTTT. This codes for CASSPRVATDAQYF.

This clonotype came up a few times. CDR3 residues: CASSLIAGGPTGELFF. In DNA, the CDR3 is TGTGCCAGCAGCTTAATAGCGGGGGGACCCACCGGGGAGCTGTTTTTT. The genes are TRBV7-3 and TRBJ2-2; 10 nucleotides align to TRBD2. Germline loops: CDR1 SGHTA, CDR2 FQGTGA. V was clipped by 1 base and J by 4 bases; unmatched bases: 3. The CDR3 runs to 16 residues.

The genes are TRBV2 and TRBJ1-6; D is possibly TRBD1 (5 bases). The germline gives CDR1 SNHLY, CDR2 FYNNEI. The CDR3 is 12 residues long. Deletions cut 2 bases from V and 10 bases from J, with 6 bases between. Here the CDR3 DNA reads TGTGCCAGCAGTGAAACAGGCTCACCCCTCCACTTT. Its protein product is CASSETGSPLHF.

The gene calls are TRBV12-3 or TRBV12-4 and TRBJ2-1, with 7 nucleotides matching TRBD2. With V trimmed by 8 bases and J by 5 bases, 30 bases remained unmatched. CDR3 length equals 21 residues. The CDR3 DNA is TGTGCCAGCCCCCCCAAAGGAGACTACCTACGACTAGCCCTGGGGAACAATGAGCAGTTCTTC. Encoded protein: CASPPKGDYLRLALGNNEQFF.

Only a few counts were recorded for this clonotype. The gene calls are TRBV7-8 and TRBJ2-7; no clear D gene. Germline assignment: CDR1 SGHVS and CDR2 FQNEAQ. This CDR3 has 16 amino acids. With 1 base removed from V and 0 bases from J, the gap between germline ends came to 13 bases. The CDR3 sequence is CASSLEVFESSYEQYF. The CDR3 coding sequence is TGTGCCAGCAGCTTAGAGGTCTTTGAAAGCTCCTACGAGCAGTACTTC.

CDR3 sequence: CSARVPPWAVGDIYYGYTF. DNA for the CDR3: TGCAGTGCTAGAGTCCCCCCTTGGGCAGTAGGGGACATCTACTATGGCTACACCTTC. This chain uses TRBV20-1 with TRBJ1-2; a weak D match, TRBD1 (6 bases). The length of the CDR3 is 19 residues. CDR1 DFQATT and CDR2 SNEGSKA come from the germline V gene (reference sequence). V lost 1 base to trimming and J lost 3 bases, with 27 bases between them.

The chain has TRBV11-2 and TRBJ2-7; D unclear. The last part of the DNA fits TRBJ2-5 better; the J call may be wrong. This CDR3 contains 15 residues. The germline V gene encodes CDR1 SGHAT and CDR2 FQNNGV. This CDR3 reads CASSLSDGSQETQYF. For the CDR3, the DNA is TGTGCCAGCAGCTTAAGTGACGGTTCGCAGGAGACCCAGTACTTC.

This clonotype was seen just once. The chain couples TRBV24-1 to TRBJ2-3; no definite D call. Germline values: CDR1 KGHDR, CDR2 SFDVKD. V gave up 1 base and J gave up 0 bases, with 4 bases separating them. CDR3 length: 14 residues. CDR3 coding DNA: TGTGCCACCAGTGATTTTGACAGCACAGATACGCAGTATTTT. Translating gives CATSDFDSTDTQYF.

This clonotype was picked up one time. The junction shows a germline mismatch at one end, possibly a read error. The rearrangement joins TRBV6-1 to TRBJ2-5, with D hard to call. Germline lookup yields CDR1 MNHNS and CDR2 SASEGT. This CDR3 is built from 12 residues. The CDR3 loop reads CTSSELTETQYF. CDR3 bases: TGTACCAGCAGTGAGCTGACGGAGACCCAGTACTTC.

The chain has TRBV20-1 and TRBJ1-2; 9 bases agree with TRBD1. Trimming removed 2 bases from V and 8 bases from J; junction bases left unmatched: 21. CDR3 length: 18 amino acids. Germline values: CDR1 DFQATT, CDR2 SNEGSKA (reference sequence). Here the CDR3 DNA reads TGCAGTGCTAGAACCTTCGTCCGGGACAGGGAGAGTTCGGGCGGCTACACCTTC. Protein sequence: CSARTFVRDRESSGGYTF.

The chain joins TRBV9 to TRBJ2-1, with D possibly TRBD2 on 8 matching bases. V shed 8 bases and J shed 10 bases, with 25 bases lying between them. CDR1 and CDR2 from the germline V gene are SGDLS and YYNGEE. The CDR3 length is 15 residues. CDR3 in DNA: TGTGCCAGTAGGGCGGGGGGACAGTCCCTTGGGGAGCAGTTCTTC. This sequence encodes CASRAGGQSLGEQFF.

This clonotype was seen more than once but under ten times. This sequence joins TRBV10-3 and TRBJ2-7, with unresolved D. Deletions cut 2 bases from V and 0 bases from J, with 5 bases between. Germline V gene lookup returns CDR1 ENHRY and CDR2 SYGVKD. The CDR3 length is 13 residues. The CDR3 bases are TGTGCCATCAGTGAGACAGACTCCTACGAGCAGTACTTC. Its protein product is CAISETDSYEQYF.

The rearrangement uses TRBV12-3 or TRBV12-4 and TRBJ1-2; D is unclear. Trimming cost V 4 bases and J 6 bases, with 15 bases left between them. This CDR3 spans 14 amino acids. CDR3 protein: CASSWYSGDHGYTF. The CDR3 DNA is TGTGCCAGCAGTTGGTATTCCGGGGATCATGGCTACACCTTC.

The chain carries TRBV18 and TRBJ1-2; 8 nucleotides agree with TRBD1. V was pared by 5 bases and J by 8 bases, with 10 bases of the junction left unmatched. CDR3 size: 14 residues. CDR1 and CDR2 (germline): KGHSH, LQKENI. The CDR3 loop reads CASSTQSTGDGYTF. The DNA of the CDR3 is TGTGCCAGCTCAACGCAATCGACAGGGGACGGCTACACCTTC. The full variable domain, rest sourced from reference TRBV18 and TRBJ1-2, is NAGVMQNPRHLVRRRGQEARLRCSPMKGHSHVYWYRQLPEEGLKFMVYLQKENIIDESGMPKERFSAEFPKEGPSILRIQQVVRGDSAAYFCASSTQSTGDGYTFGSGTRLTVV.

This clonotype has more than one count but fewer than ten. This chain joins TRBV20-1 and TRBJ1-1; D remains ambiguous. V dropped 3 bases and J dropped 5 bases, with 13 bases sitting between them. CDR1 DFQATT and CDR2 SNEGSKA come from the germline V gene (reference sequence). The length of the CDR3 is 13 residues. The CDR3 sequence is CSARDGDWTEAFF. The CDR3 DNA is TGCAGTGCTAGGGACGGAGATTGGACTGAAGCTTTCTTT.

This clonotype was picked up a small number of times. This rearrangement joins TRBV7-9 to TRBJ1-1; no definite D call. This CDR3 has 14 residues. From germline, CDR1 is SEHNR and CDR2 FQNEAQ (reference sequence). The V end was cut by 3 bases, the J end by 1 base, with 9 bases between. The DNA of the CDR3 is TGTGCCAGCAGCTTCCCGGGTTGGAACACTGAAGCTTTCTTT. It codes for CASSFPGWNTEAFF. The full variable domain, in which reference TRBV7-9 and TRBJ1-1 provide the parts outside the CDR3, is DTGVSQNPRHKITKRGQNVTFRCDPISEHNRLYWYRQTLGQGPEFLTYFQNEAQLEKSRLLSDRFSAERPKGSFSTLEIQRTEQGDSAMYLCASSFPGWNTEAFFGQGTRLTVV.

The chain employs TRBV10-3 and TRBJ1-3; a weak D match, TRBD1 (5 bases). The length of the CDR3 is 15 residues. Germline V CDR1 and CDR2: ENHRY, SYGVKD. V lost 8 bases to trimming and J lost 7 bases, with 21 bases between them. CDR3 sequence: CAIGPAGGPVNTIYF. The CDR3 DNA sequence: TGTGCCATCGGGCCAGCGGGGGGACCGGTGAACACCATATATTTT.

This clonotype was seen a handful of times. The V gene is TRBV12-3 or TRBV12-4, the J gene TRBJ1-2, with D uncertain. Trimming pared 2 bases from V and 7 bases from J, leaving 8 bases between. The CDR3 is 12 amino acids. The CDR3 region has the DNA TGTGCCAGCAGTTTACGGCCAGGTGGCTACACCTTC. Its protein product is CASSLRPGGYTF.

This clonotype has ten or more counts. The chain carries TRBV7-9 and TRBJ2-7, with D tentatively TRBD2 (6 bases). Per the germline V gene, CDR1 is SEHNR and CDR2 is FQNEAQ (reference sequence). The ends were cut back, 5 bases at V and 6 bases at J, with 8 bases in the middle. The CDR3 sequence is 11 residues long. The CDR3 nucleotides are TGTGCCAGCAGCCAGACTAGCGAGCAGTACTTC. Residues: CASSQTSEQYF. The variable domain in full, completed from reference TRBV7-9 and TRBJ2-7, reads DTGVSQNPRHKITKRGQNVTFRCDPISEHNRLYWYRQTLGQGPEFLTYFQNEAQLEKSRLLSDRFSAERPKGSFSTLEIQRTEQGDSAMYLCASSQTSEQYFGPGTRLTVT.